This entry describes one TCR beta chain. It has no known antigen specificity. Within one base of it there is no much larger clone, and no base qualities were kept. The sample originates from a study of Ad26.COV2.S vaccination and SARS-CoV-2 variants (dated by TCRdb to about 2021). General notes on the study: Vaccine-arm donors came from COV1001, a multicentre, randomized, double-blind, placebo-controlled phase I-IIa trial of Ad26.COV2.S in healthy adults. Ad26.COV2.S was administered intramuscularly at 5 x 10^10 or 1 x 10^11 viral particles, either as a single shot or as two shots given 56 days apart. TCRbeta repertoire sequencing served as the tool for gauging how specific and how broad the SARS-CoV-2-reactive T cell receptors were following Ad26.COV2.S vaccination. A total of 32 samples were included in the TCR-sequenced set, comprising around 20 Ad26.COV2.S vaccine recipients, 5 placebo recipients and 8 SARS-CoV-2 convalescent individuals. Trial participants were randomized into five groups of five, in which low-dose or high-dose Ad26.COV2.S was given once or twice, or placebo was given on both occasions. Investigators remained blinded to trial group allocation during experiments and outcome assessment.

Taken from cysteine to phenylalanine, the CDR3 has 14 residues. Left in the record is the CDR3 DNA by itself, 42 bases read in frame from the first base. A distance of 12 bases separates the germline ends of V and J, which lose 6 bases and 3 bases respectively. Based on the germline V gene, the CDR1 and CDR2 sequences are MNHEY and SVGEGT. What the work shows at the level of the full study, not this receptor alone: Spike-specific TCR breadth was higher in Ad26.COV2.S recipients than in placebo recipients (P = 0.0014). The authors noted that the TCR breadth and depth analyses may have underestimated total T cell responses. Vaccine and placebo recipients had comparable non-spike TCR breadth, which fits with the vaccine containing only spike. The study was not powered for comparison of responses between vaccine doses or regimens. Substantial breadth of spike-specific CD8+ and CD4+ T cell responses was reported after vaccination.

The immunoSEQ Assay was used to sequence TCRbeta CDR3 regions. After extraction, genomic DNA underwent amplification by bias-controlled multiplex PCR, followed by high-throughput sequencing. In the authors' own workflow: To quantify the absolute abundance of every unique TCRbeta CDR3 region, sequences were collapsed and filtered. T cell fraction was estimated by normalizing TCRbeta template counts to usable DNA, with usable DNA measured through amplification of reference genes found in all nucleated cells. Repertoire TCRs were annotated as SARS-CoV-2-specific by exact matching of V gene, CDR3 amino acid sequence and J gene to a known reactive TCR set. The reference SARS-CoV-2 TCR set was obtained from MIRA and was filtered for enrichment in COVID-19-positive ImmuneCODE repertoires, whereby public or cross-reactive TCRs were removed. Using the MIRA antigens, annotated TCRs were further analysed by specific ORF or by position within an ORF. Breadth was defined as annotated unique rearrangements over total unique productive rearrangements; depth was the summed frequency of those rearrangements. TCR breadth was compared between groups using two-sided Wilcoxon rank-sum tests. Drawn from immuneACCESS, this table holds only the in-frame rearrangements with V and J called that TCRdb kept. Clones are partly lost; checked studies trace under half to an unresolved V gene and leave the rest unexplained. V, J and clone size derive from that table, while D and trimming were established from the DNA sequence. In all, the sample holds 360,000 or so clones, and roughly 90% of those were seen once. The top ten clones comprise 1.5% to 2% of the sample.

What this sample's treatment or condition label stands for: 19 received Ad26.COV2.S at low or high dose, single or two shots; about 5 received placebo; per-sample allocation not given. For vaccine and placebo recipients, repertoires were sequenced using samples collected on day 63 after the first injection. Cohort 1b enrolled some 25 adults aged 18-55 years at a single site in Boston, USA, between 29 July and 7 August 2020. Ad26.COV2.S was a replication-incompetent adenovirus type 26 vector that expressed a prefusion-stabilized SARS-CoV-2 spike protein derived from the original Wuhan strain. The input for sequencing was peripheral blood, taken in a trial of Ad26.COV2.S vaccine versus placebo. The sequence was obtained from a person aged 18 to 59 who received the Ad26.COV2.S COVID-19 vaccine or a placebo. The chain couples TRBV6-2 or TRBV6-3 to TRBJ1-5; matching of 6 bases hints at TRBD1 as the D gene. For the CDR3, the sequence is CASSQGQFNQPQHF. The bases read TGTGCCAGCAGCCAAGGACAGTTCAATCAGCCCCAGCATTTT.